This T cell receptor beta chain stems from a study of blood T cell repertoires in COVID-19. The overall study: The United States, Italy and Spain supplied acute and convalescent COVID-19 samples. T cells, B-cell-depleted T cells, or PBMCs provided the cDNA or gDNA that served as material.

Original processing methods: Reference gene primer amplification gave estimated nucleated cell counts. Sequencing used immunoSEQ multiplex PCR; TCRdb keeps in-frame clones, though not all of them. V, J and clone size are those of that table, while D and trimming were read from the DNA. Of some 97,000 clones listed, approximately 84% are singletons. This CDR3 has 14 amino acids. V was clipped by 6 bases and J by 0 bases, with 10 bases between them. Germline values: CDR1 KGHDR, CDR2 SFDVKD. This TCR came from a man aged 25-40 years in a cohort sampled during active COVID-19. This chain joins TRBV24-1 and TRBJ1-1; tentatively, D is TRBD1 (5 bases). Material: peripheral blood. The CDR3 bases are TGTGCCACCAGTCCCGGACACCTGAACACTGAAGCTTTCTTT. This gives the protein CATSPGHLNTEAFF.